This TCR beta chain derives from a study of control samples from healthy donors and cancer patients. Sequencing used immunoSEQ multiplex PCR; TCRdb keeps in-frame clones, though not all of them. Counted here are 100,000 to 150,000 clones, approximately 92% occurring once; the ten biggest clones make up around 5.8%. Germline V gives CDR1 LGHDT, CDR2 YNNKEL (reference sequence). The ends lost 3 bases at V and 7 bases at J; junction bases unmatched: 12. The CDR3 is 16 residues long. The rearrangement links TRBV3-1 (or the pseudogene TRBV3-2) to TRBJ1-2; TRBD1 matches 9 bases. The sequence came from a man between 18 and 35 years old in good health. The sequenced sample was blood. This chain's CDR3 is CASSQTGGTGSSGYTF. For the CDR3, the DNA is TGTGCCAGCAGCCAGACTGGAGGGACAGGGTCGAGTGGCTACACCTTC.